What follows are 3 T cell receptor beta chains derived from one specimen sequenced in a study of T cells in Graves' hyperthyroidism and ophthalmopathy. The CDR3 regions of TCR beta were amplified from RNA transcripts. The HTBI primer set drove a first-round RT-PCR of the TCR CDR3. Via MiXCR, TCRdb re-called the multiplex PCR reads, giving one row per CDR3 protein. Here the sample spans around 270,000 distinct CDR3 sequences, roughly 20% being singletons. Specimen: blood. The receptor set was obtained from a man aged 50 to 60 with Graves' ophthalmopathy.

This clonotype was seen repeatedly, ten times or more. This chain links TRBV11-2 with TRBJ2-2, with 15 bases matching TRBD2. V lost 5 bases to trimming and J lost 7 bases; unmatched junction nucleotides: 8. In germline, CDR1 is SGHAT, CDR2 FQNNGV. This CDR3 region has 17 residues. The CDR3 region has the DNA TGTGCCAGCAGCGGAGGACTAGCGGGAGGGCATGGCGGGGAGCTGTTTTTT. Its protein is CASSGGLAGGHGGELFF.

The J gene is TRBJ2-7, the V gene TRBV28, with D uncertain. This CDR3 has 13 residues. Germline V gene data show CDR1 as MDHEN and CDR2 as SYDVKM. Trimming shortened V by 5 bases and J by 3 bases, and 11 bases separated the two germline ends. The CDR3 DNA is TGTGCCAGCAGTCGGTGGCAGATCTACGAGCAGTACTTC. Its translation is CASSRWQIYEQYF. The complete variable domain, with remaining parts taken from reference TRBV28 and TRBJ2-7, reads DVKVTQSSRYLVKRTGEKVFLECVQDMDHENMFWYRQDPGLGLRLIYFSYDVKMKEKGDIPEGYSVSREKKERFSLILESASTNQTSMYLCASSRWQIYEQYFGPGTRLTVT.

In its sample, this clonotype was seen a few times. The chain combines TRBV12-3 or TRBV12-4 with TRBJ1-5, with D possibly TRBD1 on 5 matching bases. The CDR3 has 14 amino acids. V was clipped by 4 bases and J by 1 base, with 8 bases between them. In nucleotides, the CDR3 is TGTGCCAGCAGTTGGGGGGGGAGCAATCAGCCCCAGCATTTT. Its translation: CASSWGGSNQPQHF.